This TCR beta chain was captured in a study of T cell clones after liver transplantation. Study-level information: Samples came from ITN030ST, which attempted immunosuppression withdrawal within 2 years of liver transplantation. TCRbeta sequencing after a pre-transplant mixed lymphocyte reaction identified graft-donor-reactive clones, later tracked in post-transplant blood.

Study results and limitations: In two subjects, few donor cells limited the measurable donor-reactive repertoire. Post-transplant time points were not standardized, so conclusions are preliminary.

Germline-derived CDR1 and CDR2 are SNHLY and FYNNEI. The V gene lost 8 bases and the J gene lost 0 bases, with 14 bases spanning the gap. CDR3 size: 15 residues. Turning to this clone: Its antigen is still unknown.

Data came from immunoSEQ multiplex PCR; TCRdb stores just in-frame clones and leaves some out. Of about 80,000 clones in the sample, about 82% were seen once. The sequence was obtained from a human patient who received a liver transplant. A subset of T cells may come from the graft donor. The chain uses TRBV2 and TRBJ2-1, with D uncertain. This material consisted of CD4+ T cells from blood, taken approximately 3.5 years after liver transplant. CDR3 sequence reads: CASAGQPSSYNEQFF. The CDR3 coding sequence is TGTGCCAGCGCCGGGCAGCCGAGCTCCTACAATGAGCAGTTCTTC. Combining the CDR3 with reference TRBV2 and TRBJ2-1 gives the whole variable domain EPEVTQTPSHQVTQMGQEVILRCVPISNHLYFYWYRQILGQKVEFLVSFYNNEISEKSEIFDDQFSVERPDGSNFTLKIRSTKLEDSAMYFCASAGQPSSYNEQFFGPGTRLTVL.